This T cell receptor (beta chain) derives from a study of shared clonotypes between healthy human individuals. Within Nashville, Tennessee resided all donors, each a Caucasian adult. As for this clone: Its matching antigen is unknown.

General study findings and limits: When compared with the clonotypes that were shared by all four sorted-subset donors, the non-shared clonotypes turned out to have lower generation probabilities. Sampling covered nothing but blood. Tissue TCR repertoires likely differ from those found in blood.

Per germline, CDR1 SNHLY and CDR2 FYNNEI. V lost 8 bases, J lost 5 bases, and 18 bases lay in between. The CDR3 totals 14 residues. Each subset's genomic DNA was split evenly across several immunoSEQ plates. Clones were read by immunoSEQ multiplex PCR, and TCRdb kept only the in-frame ones, dropping some. This table has some 2,000,000 clones, roughly 94% appearing once. The clonotype originates from a young man in good health. The material sequenced was naive CD4+ T cells sorted from blood. The sample's subset: CD45RA+ positively selected. The V gene is TRBV2, the J gene TRBJ1-1; D unclear. The CDR3: CASSVWEKKTEAFF. CDR3 nucleotides: TGTGCCAGCTCCGTATGGGAGAAAAAGACTGAAGCTTTCTTT.